The clone carrying this T cell receptor (beta chain) was seen just once. Antigen: not known. This sample was included in a study of cytomegalovirus exposure and HLA in healthy donors. General study findings and limits: Cytomegalovirus association was assigned to over 150 TCR beta chains. Later work found most CMV-associated TCR beta chains apparently HLA-restricted.

The germline gives CDR1 MDHEN, CDR2 SYDVKM. The CDR3 consists of 14 residues. V was clipped by 7 bases and J by 4 bases; unmatched bases: 7. PCR involved 60 Vbeta and 13 Jbeta primers. In the authors' workflow: Among the unique TCR beta chains that a later analysis counted, about 81 million in all, 9.5 million to 11 million were shared. Clones were read by immunoSEQ multiplex PCR, and TCRdb kept only the in-frame ones, dropping some. That table supplies the V and J calls and clone size; D and trimming were determined from the DNA. The sample includes around 200,000 clones, more than 60% of them seen just once.

The clonotype was recovered from a man in his forties or fifties in good health and CMV-seronegative. The chain uses TRBV28 and TRBJ1-1, with 9 nucleotides matching TRBD1. The sample taken for sequencing was PBMCs. The CDR3 loop is CASTLGTGTTEAFF. CDR3 coding DNA: TGTGCCAGCACCCTAGGGACAGGGACCACTGAAGCTTTCTTT. The full variable domain, rest sourced from reference TRBV28 and TRBJ1-1, is DVKVTQSSRYLVKRTGEKVFLECVQDMDHENMFWYRQDPGLGLRLIYFSYDVKMKEKGDIPEGYSVSREKKERFSLILESASTNQTSMYLCASTLGTGTTEAFFGQGTRLTVV.